This section outlines one T cell receptor (beta chain) sequence together with its context. This could be a read error, since a much larger clone is one nucleotide away. These data originate in a study of CD8+CD57+ T cells in acquired aplastic anemia. CDR3 and TCR beta VDJ profiling relied on genomic DNA as the template. TCRdb analysed the reads with MiXCR anew, one entry per CDR3 protein. The sample lists about 180,000 distinct CDR3 sequences; roughly 60% were seen once. This CDR3 has 17 amino acids. Germline V gene data show CDR1 as DFQATT and CDR2 as SNEGSKA (reference sequence). The sequenced patients had an expansion of CD8+CD57+ cells seen by flow cytometry.

This chain joins TRBV20-1 and TRBJ2-1, with 8 positions matching TRBD2. Material: sorted CD4+, CD8+, or CD8+CD57+ T cells (not recorded which) from PBMCs. The receptor was derived from a human donor with aplastic anemia. CDR3 nucleotide sequence: TGCAGTGCTAGAGATATCGGGGGGGGGGGCCCGTACAATGAGCGGTTCTTC. It codes for CSARDIGGGGPYNERFF.